This T cell receptor beta chain was obtained from a study of CD8 T cells in Susac syndrome. The RNA input was about 0.5 to 1 ug, and it was reverse transcribed with random hexamers. immunoSEQ multiplex PCR amplified TCR beta CDR3 across 54 Vbeta, 13 Jbeta. TCRdb called the immunoSEQ multiplex PCR reads again in MiXCR, with one record for every CDR3 protein. The sample holds approximately 110,000 distinct CDR3 sequences; approximately 93% are singletons and the top ten take around 0.3%. V was shortened by 1 base and J by 1 base, with 7 bases between the two germline ends. The CDR3 contains 13 residues. The germline gives CDR1 SQVTM, CDR2 ANQGSEA. TCR beta sequences were obtained from blood CD8+ and CD4+ T cells.

The receptor comes from a human donor with multiple sclerosis. The sequenced sample consisted of CD8+ T cells from PBMCs. This chain uses TRBV29-1 with TRBJ2-5, with no clear D. CDR3 DNA: TGCAGCGTTGAAGCCCCTTCCCAAGAGACCCAGTACTTC. Protein sequence: CSVEAPSQETQYF.